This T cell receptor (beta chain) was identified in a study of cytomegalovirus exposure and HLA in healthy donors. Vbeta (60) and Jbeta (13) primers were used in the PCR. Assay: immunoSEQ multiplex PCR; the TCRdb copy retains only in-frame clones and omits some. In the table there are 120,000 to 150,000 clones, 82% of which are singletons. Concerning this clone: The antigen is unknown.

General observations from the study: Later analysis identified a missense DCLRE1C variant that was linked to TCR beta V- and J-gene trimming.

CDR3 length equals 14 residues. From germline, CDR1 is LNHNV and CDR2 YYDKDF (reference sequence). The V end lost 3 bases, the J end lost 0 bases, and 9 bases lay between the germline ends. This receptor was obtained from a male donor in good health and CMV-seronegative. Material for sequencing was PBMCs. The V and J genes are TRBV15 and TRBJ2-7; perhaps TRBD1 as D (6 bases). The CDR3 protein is CATSSTGNSYEQYF. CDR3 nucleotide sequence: TGTGCCACCAGCAGTACAGGGAACTCCTACGAGCAGTACTTC.